The sequence of this T cell receptor (beta chain) was determined in a study of beta chain features in type 1 diabetes. Study conclusions and caveats: Shorter TCRB CDR3s, moderately but significantly so, were found in Type 1 diabetes patients in all four CD4+ subsets. In type 1 diabetes patients, VDJ junctions had fewer insertions; deletions at these junctions were more frequent.

The CDR3 runs 14 residues. Germline V lookup: CDR1 SGDLS, CDR2 YYNGEE. Trimming removed 4 bases at V and 4 bases at J, with 15 bases between. The sequenced template was cDNA made from the entire isolated RNA. The repertoire was sequenced with immunoSEQ multiplex PCR; TCRdb's copy has only in-frame clones and lacks some. The sample has 430,000 or so clones; 11% are singletons. This clone has only a few counts. Antigen: not known. The sequenced material came from naive CD4+ T cells from blood. The TCR was taken from a woman aged 18-29 years in good health. V and J are TRBV9 and TRBJ2-7; perhaps TRBD1 as D (5 bases). CDR3 sequence reads: CASSHRAGSYEQYF. Written as DNA, the CDR3 is TGTGCCAGCAGCCATCGGGCAGGGTCGTACGAGCAGTACTTC. Drawing the rest from reference TRBV9 and TRBJ2-7, the complete variable domain is DSGVTQTPKHLITATGQRVTLRCSPRSGDLSVYWYQQSLDQGLQFLIQYYNGEERAKGNILERFSAQQFPDLHSELNLSSLELGDSALYFCASSHRAGSYEQYFGPGTRLTVT.